The source of this TCR beta chain is a study of cytomegalovirus exposure and HLA in healthy donors. In regard to this clone: The antigen remains undetermined.

Points from the study as a whole: Most TCR sequences proved rare, with some public TCRs found in many donors.

With 60 Vbeta and 13 Jbeta primers, the PCR was carried out. As handled by the study authors: Approximately 11 million shared chains were among the 60 million to 80 million unique TCR beta chains that a later analysis counted. Only in-frame clones appear in the TCRdb table, and some are missing; sequencing was by immunoSEQ multiplex PCR. V and J calls and clone size are copied from that table; D and trimming were computed from the DNA. The data show about 120,000 clones, roughly 80% seen once. All the people who gave samples were healthy bone marrow donors. The receptor's source is a woman in her twenties or thirties in good health and CMV-seropositive. Input material: PBMCs.

For the CDR3, the DNA is TGTGCCAGCAGCTTGGGGGCGACGTGGGTAGAGACCCAGTACTTC. This translates into CASSLGATWVETQYF. The chain is built from TRBV5-6 and TRBJ2-5; D is undetermined. Germline values: CDR1 SGHDT, CDR2 YYEEEE. The CDR3 spans 15 residues. Trimming removed 0 bases from V and 4 bases from J, with 13 bases in between.